A single sample gave rise to the 20 T cell receptor beta chains below, sequenced in a study of vaccination and CD4 T cells after COVID-19. The antigens of these receptors remain unknown. The Oncomine TCR Beta short-read assay was what sequenced the DNA obtained from cultured CD4+ T cells. TCRdb re-called the PCR reads with MiXCR, one entry per CDR3 protein. Here the sample spans some 15,000 distinct CDR3 sequences, about 26% being singletons. The treatment was: 10-day PBMC culture with coronavirus spike peptide pools or control peptides (ViraFEST assay). Sample: cultured CD4+ T cells from blood. The receptors were gathered from a human donor with COVID-19.

This clonotype was detected only a few times. The rearrangement uses TRBV27 and TRBJ1-2, with 9 bases that match TRBD1. CDR3 length: 15 residues. The germline V gene has CDR1 MNHEY and CDR2 SMNVEV (reference sequence). Unmatched junction bases numbered 8, after V lost 5 bases and J lost 4 bases. In DNA form, the CDR3 reads TGTGCCAGCAGTCCAAGACAGGGGGGGAGCTATGGCTACACCTTC. Protein product: CASSPRQGGSYGYTF.

This clonotype was counted between two and nine times. The rearrangement uses TRBV6-1 and TRBJ1-4, with a possible D match to TRBD1 (5 bases). CDR3 length: 15 amino acids. The V end lost 5 bases, the J end lost 2 bases, and 12 bases lay between the germline ends. Germline assignment: CDR1 MNHNS and CDR2 SASEGT. The CDR3 DNA reads as TGTGCCAGCAGTCCCCGGGGGGGTACTAATGAAAAACTGTTTTTT. It is translated as CASSPRGGTNEKLFF.

This clonotype was seen a few times. The rearrangement links TRBV6-5 to TRBJ1-5; TRBD1 matches at 7 bases. The CDR3 spans 14 residues. Germline trimming cut 3 bases from V and 4 bases from J; bases unmatched to any gene: 3. Germline lookup yields CDR1 MNHEY and CDR2 SVGAGI. The CDR3 loop is CASSYSGGNQPQHF. The CDR3 DNA sequence: TGTGCCAGCAGTTATTCAGGGGGGAATCAGCCCCAGCATTTT.

The rearrangement links TRBV18 to TRBJ1-3; maybe TRBD1 (6 bases). Germline V CDR1 and CDR2: KGHSH, LQKENI. Trimming shortened V by 1 base and J by 2 bases, and 15 bases separated the two germline ends. The CDR3 sequence is 17 residues long. The DNA of the CDR3 is TGTGCCAGCTCACCACTAATTGTCAGGGGAGCTGGAAACACCATATATTTT. Its protein product is CASSPLIVRGAGNTIYF.

The V and J genes are TRBV5-6 and TRBJ2-5; 11 positions agree with TRBD2. Germline lookup yields CDR1 SGHDT and CDR2 YYEEEE. The CDR3 is 15 amino acids. V shed 5 bases and J 5 bases; nucleotides not matched to a gene: 8. CDR3: CASRGSGGALETQYF. CDR3 nucleotides: TGTGCCAGCAGAGGTAGCGGGGGGGCACTGGAGACCCAGTACTTC.

This clonotype was found a few times. This sequence joins TRBV28 and TRBJ2-2; no clear D. In germline, CDR1 is MDHEN, CDR2 SYDVKM. Deletions cut 11 bases from V and 0 bases from J, with 7 bases between. This CDR3 spans 12 amino acids. For the CDR3, the DNA is TGTGCCTCGGACCCGAACACCGGGGAGCTGTTTTTT. Translation: CASDPNTGELFF.

This clonotype was detected only a few times. V is TRBV20-1 and J is TRBJ1-1; D is undetermined. The germline CDR1 and CDR2 sequences are DFQATT and SNEGSKA (reference sequence). This CDR3 has 12 residues. Trimming pared 3 bases from V and 1 base from J, leaving 6 bases between. This chain's CDR3 is CSASDTNTEAFF. For the CDR3, the DNA is TGCAGTGCTAGTGACACGAACACTGAAGCTTTCTTT.

This clonotype has just a few counts. An end of the junction differs from the germline gene, which may be a read error. This rearrangement joins TRBV2 to TRBJ2-7, with TRBD1 identical over 11 bases. The CDR3 spans 14 residues. Germline loops: CDR1 SNHLY, CDR2 FYNNEI. The CDR3 DNA reads TGTGCCAGCAGTGTGGTCCGGACAGGGGGCGAACATCCCTTC. Translated: CASSVVRTGGEHPF.

This clonotype was counted a few times. The V call is TRBV2, the J call TRBJ2-5; D is ambiguous. CDR1 is SNHLY, CDR2 FYNNEI, per germline. The ends were cut back, 4 bases at V and 4 bases at J, with 4 bases in the middle. This CDR3 region has 11 residues. In DNA, the CDR3 is TGTGCCAGCAGTGTATTAGAGACCCAGTACTTC. Encoded protein: CASSVLETQYF.

This clonotype was counted between two and nine times. The chain joins TRBV7-2 to TRBJ1-1; TRBD1 agrees at 7 bases. This CDR3 is built from 16 residues. Germline V lookup: CDR1 SGHTA, CDR2 FQGNSA. The V segment lost 4 bases and the J segment 0 bases; nucleotides outside the gene matches: 8. The chain's CDR3 is CASSYMTGRMNTEAFF. The CDR3 DNA sequence: TGTGCCAGCAGCTACATGACAGGGAGGATGAACACTGAAGCTTTCTTT.

The chain recombines TRBV6-2 or TRBV6-3 with TRBJ2-3, with D tentatively TRBD2 (6 bases). The CDR3 is made up of 17 amino acids. V shed 6 bases and J shed 5 bases, with 24 bases lying between them. The germline CDR1 and CDR2 sequences are MNHEY and SVGEGT. The CDR3 DNA is TGTGCCAGCAGCACCTCAGCCGGGAGTCTGCTGGTAGATACGCAGTATTTT. Amino acids: CASSTSAGSLLVDTQYF.

This clonotype was seen a few times. This chain links TRBV7-9 with TRBJ2-7; D not certain. The V gene's germline CDR1 is SEHNR and CDR2 FQNEAQ (reference sequence). The CDR3 consists of 12 residues. V lost 5 bases and J lost 2, with 7 bases in between. CDR3 in DNA: TGTGCCAGCAGCCCTGTACCCTACGAGCAGTACTTC. Translated, it gives CASSPVPYEQYF. The complete variable domain, with remaining parts taken from reference TRBV7-9 and TRBJ2-7, reads DTGVSQNPRHKITKRGQNVTFRCDPISEHNRLYWYRQTLGQGPEFLTYFQNEAQLEKSRLLSDRFSAERPKGSFSTLEIQRTEQGDSAMYLCASSPVPYEQYFGPGTRLTVT.

This clonotype was counted only a few times. The rearrangement joins TRBV19 to TRBJ1-5; tentative D call: TRBD1 (5 bases). This CDR3 has 16 residues. The germline V gene has CDR1 LNHDA and CDR2 SQIVND (reference sequence). V was cut by 10 bases and J by 5 bases, with 24 bases left in between. The CDR3 sequence: CATLLLGDGADQPQHF. The CDR3 coding sequence is TGTGCCACCTTACTCCTAGGAGACGGGGCTGATCAGCCCCAGCATTTT.

The chain couples TRBV11-3 to TRBJ2-7; possibly TRBD1 for D (6 bases). Trimming removed 1 base from V and 1 base from J, with 14 bases in between. The CDR3 is 16 amino acids. CDR1 and CDR2 from the germline V gene are SGHNT and YENEEA. Here the CDR3 DNA reads TGTGCCAGCAGCTTAGTGCAGGGGTCTACATCCTACGAGCAGTACTTC. Amino acid sequence: CASSLVQGSTSYEQYF.

The rearrangement joins TRBV20-1 to TRBJ2-7, with 12 bases fitting TRBD2. This CDR3 spans 14 amino acids. The V segment lost 1 base and the J segment 4 bases; nucleotides outside the gene matches: 2. Germline V lookup: CDR1 DFQATT, CDR2 SNEGSKA (reference sequence). In DNA form, the CDR3 reads TGCAGTGCTAGAGCTAGCGGGGGGGCGTACGAGCAGTACTTC. It is translated as CSARASGGAYEQYF.

The chain couples TRBV12-3 or TRBV12-4 to TRBJ1-1; possible D gene TRBD1, 5 bases. V lost 5 bases to trimming and J lost 1 base, with 14 bases between them. The CDR3 consists of 15 residues. The CDR3 nucleotides are TGTGCCAGCAGTCCTGACAGACCCGAGAACACTGAAGCTTTCTTT. Translated: CASSPDRPENTEAFF.

The chain has TRBV18 and TRBJ2-3; D is undetermined. Trimming removed 3 bases from V and 2 bases from J, with 9 bases in between. Germline V gene lookup returns CDR1 KGHSH and CDR2 LQKENI. The CDR3 is 14 amino acids. CDR3 sequence (DNA): TGTGCCAGCTCACCTCTTTCCTCCACAGATACGCAGTATTTT. This encodes CASSPLSSTDTQYF.

This clonotype was observed a few times. The chain combines TRBV6-1 with TRBJ2-2, with 13 positions matching TRBD2. In germline, CDR1 is MNHNS, CDR2 SASEGT. This CDR3 is built from 17 residues. With 6 bases clipped from V and 7 bases from J, the junction kept 11 bases outside the gene matches. CDR3 in amino acids: CASSTLRLAGGHGELFF. CDR3 DNA: TGTGCCAGCAGCACCCTCAGACTAGCGGGGGGTCACGGGGAGCTGTTTTTT.

This chain connects TRBV11-3 to TRBJ2-3; TRBD1 matches 8 bases. The CDR3 sequence is 15 residues long. Germline CDR1 and CDR2: SGHNT and YENEEA. V was clipped by 3 bases and J by 5 bases; unmatched bases: 7. CDR3 sequence (DNA): TGTGCCAGCAGCTTCGGCAGGGGGCGCTTAGATACGCAGTATTTT. Translation gives CASSFGRGRLDTQYF.

CDR3 nucleotides: TGTGCCAGCTCACGAGCCCGCGGAAGCTCTGGAAACACCATATATTTT. Residues: CASSRARGSSGNTIYF. This chain links TRBV18 with TRBJ1-3, with D unclear. CDR3 length: 16 residues. The V end was cut by 4 bases, the J end by 0 bases, with 13 bases between. CDR1 and CDR2 (germline): KGHSH, LQKENI.